The sequence of this T cell receptor (beta chain) was determined in a study of human T cells and chemical hapten exposure. CDR3 length: 14 amino acids. V was trimmed by 5 bases and J by 5 bases, leaving 14 bases between them. Per the germline V gene, CDR1 is SEHNR and CDR2 is FQNEAQ (reference sequence). This clonotype was recorded only once. MiXCR was run by TCRdb on the RACE reads, yielding one entry per CDR3 protein. Of tens of thousands of distinct CDR3 sequences in the sample, 8.5% to 10% were seen once. Time point specified: pre-sensitization, week 0. Indicated treatment: therapeutic diphenylcyclopropenone sensitization with weekly scalp DPC. Total RNA was isolated from unfractionated whole blood.

Source: whole blood, taken in connection with sensitization to the hapten diphenylcyclopropenone (DPC). The chain combines TRBV7-9 with TRBJ2-3; maybe TRBD2 (6 bases). The TCR comes from a young woman with alopecia areata. Some clones in this sample may be carry-over from other donors' samples. The CDR3 nucleotides read TGTGCCAGCAGCCGGGACTCGAATGGAGATACGCAGTATTTT. It is translated as CASSRDSNGDTQYF.